This entry describes one T cell receptor beta chain. MiXCR was run by TCRdb on the RT-PCR reads, yielding one entry per CDR3 protein. The sample holds some 960,000 distinct CDR3 sequences, roughly 18% seen once. The sample comes from a study of patients and donors after allogeneic stem cell transplantation. Germline assignment: CDR1 SGHVS and CDR2 FNYEAQ. The CDR3 runs 17 residues. The V end lost 1 base, the J end lost 4 bases, and 17 bases lay between the germline ends. Sequenced material: blood, either unsorted or a sorted T cell fraction (not recorded which). V is TRBV7-6 and J is TRBJ2-1; D is uncertain. The source is a human donor who was either an allogeneic HSCT recipient or a stem cell or donor lymphocyte infusion donor (not recorded which). It is not recorded whose cells these are; they may come from a transplant donor. The DNA of the CDR3 is TGTGCCAGCAGCTTAGACTCAGTCAAAATGGGGTACAATGAGCAGTTCTTC. This encodes CASSLDSVKMGYNEQFF. Full variable domain (rest looked up from reference TRBV7-6 and TRBJ2-1): GAGVSQSPRYKVTKRGQDVALRCDPISGHVSLYWYRQALGQGPEFLTYFNYEAQQDKSGLPNDRFSAERPEGSISTLTIQRTEQRDSAMYRCASSLDSVKMGYNEQFFGPGTRLTVL.